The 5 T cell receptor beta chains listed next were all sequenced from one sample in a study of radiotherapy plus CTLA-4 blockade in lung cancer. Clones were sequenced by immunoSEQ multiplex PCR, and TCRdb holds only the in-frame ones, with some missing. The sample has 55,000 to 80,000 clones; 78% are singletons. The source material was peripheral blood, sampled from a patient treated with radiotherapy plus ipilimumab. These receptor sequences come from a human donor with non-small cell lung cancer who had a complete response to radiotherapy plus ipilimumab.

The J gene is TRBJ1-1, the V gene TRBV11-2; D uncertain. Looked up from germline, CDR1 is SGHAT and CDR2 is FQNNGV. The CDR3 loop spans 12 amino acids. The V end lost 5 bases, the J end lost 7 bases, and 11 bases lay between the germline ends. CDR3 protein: CASSQPLNEAFF. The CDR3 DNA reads TGTGCCAGCAGCCAACCGTTAAATGAAGCTTTCTTT.

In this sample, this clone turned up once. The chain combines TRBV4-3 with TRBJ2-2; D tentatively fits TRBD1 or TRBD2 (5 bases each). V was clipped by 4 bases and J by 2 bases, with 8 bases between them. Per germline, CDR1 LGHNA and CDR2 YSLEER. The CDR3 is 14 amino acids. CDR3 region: CASSLRDNTGELFF. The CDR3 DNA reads TGCGCCAGCAGCCTCCGGGACAACACCGGGGAGCTGTTTTTT.

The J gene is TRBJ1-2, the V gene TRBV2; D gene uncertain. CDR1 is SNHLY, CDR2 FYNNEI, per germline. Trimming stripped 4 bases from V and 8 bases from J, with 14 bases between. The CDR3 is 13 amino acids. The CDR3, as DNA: TGTGCCAGCAGTGGTGTTGGGTCCAGGGGCTACACCTTC. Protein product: CASSGVGSRGYTF.

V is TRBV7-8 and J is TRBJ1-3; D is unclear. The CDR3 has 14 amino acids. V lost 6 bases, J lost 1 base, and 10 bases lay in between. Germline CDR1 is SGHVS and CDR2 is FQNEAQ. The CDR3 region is CASRAALSGNTIYF. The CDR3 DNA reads TGTGCCAGCAGAGCGGCGTTATCTGGAAACACCATATATTTT.

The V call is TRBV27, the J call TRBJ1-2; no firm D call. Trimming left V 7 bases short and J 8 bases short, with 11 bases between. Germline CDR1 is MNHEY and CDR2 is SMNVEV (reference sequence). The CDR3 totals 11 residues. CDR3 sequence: CASTHSRGYTF. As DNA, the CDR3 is TGTGCCAGCACCCACTCCCGGGGCTACACCTTC.